The present TCR beta chain was sequenced within a study of OX40 agonist ivuxolimab in advanced cancers. About the research overall: Dose-escalation patients suffered from hepatocellular carcinoma, melanoma, renal cell or head and neck cancer. From roughly 20 to 79 years was the age range, with a mean of approximately 58 years, and around 80% were male. Antecedent anti-PD-1, anti-PD-L1 or anti-CTLA-4 therapy was permissible, with roughly 40% having received some.

Study results and caveats: CD4+ T cells averaged fewer expanded clones than CD8+ T cells.

V lost 8 bases, J lost 2 bases, and 13 bases lay in between. Per germline, CDR1 GTSNPN and CDR2 SVGIG (reference sequence). This CDR3 has 13 residues. Libraries were prepared by immunoSEQ multiplex PCR; TCRdb keeps only in-frame clonotypes and omits some of them. The sample consists of fewer than 55,000 clones, over 80% of them appearing once. In its sample, this clone was seen a few times. Its antigen is not identified. The chain couples TRBV30 to TRBJ1-3, with no clear D. This sample comprised CD4+ or CD8+ T cells sorted from blood, obtained in a trial of the OX40 agonist ivuxolimab. The origin of this receptor is an adult with an advanced solid tumor such as melanoma, head and neck, liver or kidney cancer. CDR3 residues: CAGLTPPGNTIYF. As DNA, the CDR3 is TGTGCCGGGTTGACTCCCCCTGGAAACACCATATATTTT.